These 30 T cell receptor beta chains were all obtained from the same sample, sequenced in a study of response to subunit inactivated influenza vaccine. TCRdb processed the RT-PCR reads anew with MiXCR; each CDR3 protein has one entry. The repertoire holds around 300,000 distinct CDR3 sequences, roughly 20% seen once, with around a tenth in the top ten. Specimen: PBMCs from blood, collected approximately 20 months after vaccination. The receptors derive from a man between 50 and 69 years old who received an inactivated influenza vaccine.

This clonotype was detected many times. The chain uses TRBV5-1 and TRBJ1-6; TRBD1 aligns across 10 bases. This CDR3 comprises 14 residues. J gave up 15 bases and V 0 bases, and 6 bases lay outside the gene matches. The germline V gene has CDR1 SGHRS and CDR2 YFSETQ. The CDR3 spells CASSLAPDRGVLHF. In DNA form, the CDR3 reads TGCGCCAGCAGCTTGGCCCCGGACAGGGGGGTCCTCCACTTT.

The gene calls are TRBV12-3 or TRBV12-4 and TRBJ2-1; 10 positions match TRBD1. The CDR3 is 16 residues long. With V trimmed by 5 bases and J by 5 bases, 9 bases remained unmatched. The CDR3 DNA reads as TGTGCCAGCAGTAAAAATCCGGGACAGGGGCACAATGAGCAGTTCTTC. This codes for CASSKNPGQGHNEQFF.

This chain connects TRBV10-3 to TRBJ2-1; TRBD2 agrees at 10 bases. The germline CDR1 and CDR2 sequences are ENHRY and SYGVKD. The CDR3 loop spans 17 amino acids. Germline trimming cut 3 bases from V and 0 bases from J; bases unmatched to any gene: 5. CDR3 region: CAISEKLAGHSYNEQFF. The CDR3 DNA reads TGTGCCATCAGTGAAAAACTAGCGGGGCACTCCTACAATGAGCAGTTCTTC.

V usage is TRBV4-2 and J usage is TRBJ2-1; TRBD2 agrees at 10 bases. The trim removed 2 bases at V and 5 bases at J, leaving 3 bases unmatched. Germline V lookup: CDR1 LGHNA, CDR2 YNFKEQ. CDR3 length equals 15 residues. The CDR3 bases are TGTGCCAGCAGCCAACTAGCGGGAGTAGACAATGAGCAGTTCTTC. Its translation: CASSQLAGVDNEQFF.

The table lists this clonotype with many counts. This chain links TRBV29-1 with TRBJ1-2; a possible D gene is TRBD1 (5 bases). Trimming pared 8 bases from V and 8 bases from J, leaving 21 bases between. The V gene's germline CDR1 is SQVTM and CDR2 ANQGSEA. The CDR3 length is 13 residues. For the CDR3, the DNA is TGCAGCACCACATCGTTCGGGACTCAAGGCTACACCTTC. As protein: CSTTSFGTQGYTF.

The chain recombines TRBV7-2 with TRBJ1-2; 8 bases map to TRBD1. The J segment lost 4 bases and the V segment lost 1 base, leaving 2 bases of the junction unmatched. The CDR3 loop spans 14 amino acids. CDR1 and CDR2 (germline): SGHTA, FQGNSA. For the CDR3, the DNA is TGTGCCAGCAGCTTAGTCGACAGGGGCTATGGCTACACCTTC. It encodes CASSLVDRGYGYTF.

The chain combines TRBV7-2 with TRBJ2-7; D remains ambiguous. Trimming removed 2 bases at V and 3 bases at J, with 17 bases between. The CDR3 runs to 16 residues. Germline V gives CDR1 SGHTA, CDR2 FQGNSA. The CDR3 is CASSLYLPPPVYEQYF. For the CDR3, the DNA is TGTGCCAGCAGCTTATATCTACCGCCACCCGTCTACGAGCAGTACTTC.

This chain joins TRBV7-2 and TRBJ2-5, with TRBD2 as a possible D gene (6 bases). V gave up 3 bases and J gave up 5 bases, with 13 bases separating them. The CDR3 is 14 residues long. The V gene's germline CDR1 is SGHTA and CDR2 FQGNSA. The CDR3 sequence is CASSLTGSGETQYF. CDR3 DNA sequence: TGTGCCAGCAGCTTGACCGGGAGCGGCGAGACCCAGTACTTC.

In this sample, this clonotype turned up a few times. This rearrangement joins TRBV3-1 to TRBJ2-7; 13 bases line up with TRBD2. The CDR3 is made up of 16 amino acids. CDR1 LGHDT and CDR2 YNNKEL come from the germline V gene (reference sequence). Unmatched junction bases numbered 5, after V lost 3 bases and J lost 3 bases. Here the CDR3 DNA reads TGTGCCAGCAGCCACCCGGGACTAGCGGGAATCTACGAGCAGTACTTC. It is translated as CASSHPGLAGIYEQYF.

The J gene is TRBJ2-3, the V gene TRBV29-1; no definite D call. V lost 6 bases and J lost 2, with 15 bases in between. CDR3 size: 14 residues. CDR1 and CDR2 from the germline V gene are SQVTM and ANQGSEA. The DNA of the CDR3 is TGCAGCGTCCTTCTTATCAGCTCCACAGATACGCAGTATTTT. Its protein is CSVLLISSTDTQYF.

This clonotype has at least ten counts. The genes are TRBV3-1 and TRBJ1-2; 8 bases agree with TRBD1. Germline CDR1 and CDR2: LGHDT and YNNKEL (reference sequence). V lost 5 bases and J lost 0; bases outside the gene matches: 5. The CDR3 is 15 residues long. CDR3 region: CASSKGQASNYGYTF. For the CDR3, the DNA is TGTGCCAGCAGCAAGGGACAGGCCTCTAACTATGGCTACACCTTC.

This clonotype was observed at least ten times. This rearrangement joins TRBV5-1 to TRBJ2-7, with 8 bases that match TRBD1. The CDR3 loop spans 14 amino acids. V trimming: 6 bases; J trimming: 4 bases; junction bases outside the gene matches: 9. CDR1 SGHRS and CDR2 YFSETQ come from the germline V gene. The CDR3 DNA reads as TGCGCCAGCAAAGCCGGGACAGGACCTTACGAGCAGTACTTC. Amino acids: CASKAGTGPYEQYF.

This clonotype was found a few times. The chain recombines TRBV28 with TRBJ2-1; possible D gene TRBD2, 5 bases. Deletions cut 4 bases from V and 7 bases from J, with 17 bases between. The CDR3 contains 15 residues. Germline V gene data show CDR1 as MDHEN and CDR2 as SYDVKM. Written as DNA, the CDR3 is TGTGCCAGCAGTTCAAGCGGCCCCGTAGGGAATGAGCAGTTCTTC. Translated: CASSSSGPVGNEQFF.

This clonotype was recorded at least ten times. The chain links TRBV11-2 to TRBJ1-1, with D perhaps matching TRBD1 (5 bases). Looked up from germline, CDR1 is SGHAT and CDR2 is FQNNGV. Trimming stripped 4 bases from V and 1 base from J, with 22 bases between. The CDR3 spans 18 residues. The CDR3 spells CASSSNSEGWWWNTEAFF. CDR3 sequence (DNA): TGTGCCAGCAGCTCCAATAGCGAGGGGTGGTGGTGGAACACTGAAGCTTTCTTT.

The rearrangement links TRBV18 to TRBJ2-5, with 9 bases that match TRBD1. Trimming cost V 5 bases and J 5 bases; bases outside gene matches: 12. This CDR3 is 16 amino acids long. Germline V CDR1 and CDR2: KGHSH, LQKENI. CDR3 in DNA: TGTGCCAGCTCATTGAACACAGGGGGCCTGGGGGAGACCCAGTACTTC. It codes for CASSLNTGGLGETQYF. Supplemented by reference TRBV18 and TRBJ2-5, the full variable domain reads NAGVMQNPRHLVRRRGQEARLRCSPMKGHSHVYWYRQLPEEGLKFMVYLQKENIIDESGMPKERFSAEFPKEGPSILRIQQVVRGDSAAYFCASSLNTGGLGETQYFGPGTRLLVL.

As for this clonotype: One end of the junction does not line up with germline, which may come from a read error. The gene calls are TRBV11-3 and TRBJ2-3, with 13 bases aligning to TRBD2. Germline CDR1 SGHNT, CDR2 YENEEA. This CDR3 region has 16 residues. The DNA for the CDR3 is TGTGTCAGCAGCTCGGGACTAGCGGGACTCACAGATACGCAGTATTTT. Translated, it gives CVSSSGLAGLTDTQYF.

This clonotype appeared a few times. V usage is TRBV4-3 and J usage is TRBJ2-3, with D perhaps matching TRBD1 (5 bases). In germline, CDR1 is LGHNA, CDR2 YSLEER. Deletions cut 0 bases from V and 1 base from J, with 5 bases between. This CDR3 spans 14 amino acids. CDR3 protein: CASSQEQGTDTQYF. The CDR3 bases are TGCGCCAGCAGCCAAGAACAGGGCACAGATACGCAGTATTTT.

V is TRBV5-5 and J is TRBJ2-3, with 7 nucleotides matching TRBD1. Per germline, CDR1 SGHKS and CDR2 YYEKEE (reference sequence). J was trimmed by 0 bases and V by 1 base; bases with no gene match: 2. The CDR3 is 15 amino acids. The CDR3: CASSLSTGSTDTQYF. In nucleotides, the CDR3 is TGTGCCAGCAGCTTGTCGACAGGGAGCACAGATACGCAGTATTTT.

Many counts were recorded for this clonotype. This chain links TRBV12-3 or TRBV12-4 with TRBJ1-1; D gene unclear. Trimming stripped 6 bases from V and 2 bases from J, with 10 bases between. This CDR3 comprises 13 residues. The chain's CDR3 is CASSQVDNTEAFF. The DNA for the CDR3 is TGTGCCAGCAGCCAAGTTGATAACACTGAAGCTTTCTTT.

This clonotype was found a few times. This chain uses TRBV20-1 with TRBJ2-2, with 7 bases lining up with TRBD2. Germline CDR1 DFQATT, CDR2 SNEGSKA (reference sequence). The J segment lost 5 bases and the V segment lost 2 bases, leaving 8 bases of the junction unmatched. The CDR3 is 15 residues long. The CDR3 DNA sequence: TGCAGTGCTAGAAGAGCGGGGAGGACAACCGGGGAGCTGTTTTTT. Encoded protein: CSARRAGRTTGELFF.

This clonotype was detected a few times. The rearrangement links TRBV9 to TRBJ2-3, with 8 bases that match TRBD2. CDR3 size: 15 residues. Germline loops: CDR1 SGDLS, CDR2 YYNGEE. V gave up 4 bases and J gave up 0 bases; unmatched junction bases: 4. CDR3 sequence (DNA): TGTGCCAGCAGCCCACTAGCGGTAAGCACAGATACGCAGTATTTT. It codes for CASSPLAVSTDTQYF. The variable domain in full, completed from reference TRBV9 and TRBJ2-3, reads DSGVTQTPKHLITATGQRVTLRCSPRSGDLSVYWYQQSLDQGLQFLIQYYNGEERAKGNILERFSAQQFPDLHSELNLSSLELGDSALYFCASSPLAVSTDTQYFGPGTRLTVL.

The chain links TRBV18 to TRBJ1-6; 7 nucleotides agree with TRBD1. V lost 6 bases to trimming and J lost 8 bases; unmatched junction nucleotides: 7. Per the germline V gene, CDR1 is KGHSH and CDR2 is LQKENI. The CDR3 spans 14 residues. CDR3 in amino acids: CASSTTGFDSPLHF. CDR3 sequence (DNA): TGTGCCAGCTCTACGACAGGGTTTGATTCACCCCTCCACTTT.

In this sample, this clonotype turned up a few times. The rearrangement links TRBV20-1 to TRBJ2-1; D unresolved. The CDR3 is 12 amino acids. V lost 3 bases, J lost 10 bases, and 13 bases lay in between. Germline V gene data show CDR1 as DFQATT and CDR2 as SNEGSKA (reference sequence). The CDR3 sequence is CSARGPAAEQFF. CDR3 coding DNA: TGCAGTGCTAGGGGTCCCGCGGCGGAGCAGTTCTTC.

The J gene is TRBJ1-4, the V gene TRBV20-1, with D tentatively TRBD1 (6 bases). The V gene's germline CDR1 is DFQATT and CDR2 SNEGSKA (reference sequence). The CDR3 loop spans 12 amino acids. Trimming left V 6 bases short and J 8 bases short, with 13 bases between. In DNA, the CDR3 is TGCAGTGCGTGGGGGCGGGTGGAAAAACTGTTTTTT. Amino acids: CSAWGRVEKLFF.

This chain links TRBV20-1 with TRBJ2-7, with D uncertain. The germline gives CDR1 DFQATT, CDR2 SNEGSKA (reference sequence). V was shortened by 0 bases and J by 4 bases, with 13 bases between the two germline ends. The CDR3 runs to 14 residues. In DNA, the CDR3 is TGCAGTGCTAGAGATCTTGGGCAGCAATACGAGCAGTACTTC. Translated: CSARDLGQQYEQYF.

This chain's CDR3 is CASRPWGQGNYLGAFF. Here the CDR3 DNA reads TGTGCCAGCCGCCCCTGGGGACAGGGGAATTATTTGGGAGCTTTCTTT. The chain carries TRBV12-3 or TRBV12-4 and TRBJ1-1, with 10 positions matching TRBD1. This CDR3 has 16 residues. Trimming at V came to 8 bases and at J to 10 bases, leaving 19 bases not matched to a gene.

This clonotype was picked up a small number of times. The chain combines TRBV12-3 or TRBV12-4 with TRBJ2-1, with 8 bases identical to TRBD1. V trimming: 6 bases; J trimming: 8 bases; junction bases outside the gene matches: 6. The length of the CDR3 is 13 residues. This CDR3 reads CASSRQGSYEQFF. DNA of the CDR3: TGTGCCAGCAGCAGACAGGGGTCCTATGAGCAGTTCTTC.

The genes are TRBV6-1 and TRBJ2-7; 11 nucleotides line up with TRBD2. CDR1 is MNHNS, CDR2 SASEGT, per germline. This CDR3 has 13 residues. Germline trimming cut 9 bases from V and 3 bases from J; bases unmatched to any gene: 4. CDR3 protein: CASTGLAGYEQYF. CDR3 nucleotide sequence: TGTGCCAGTACCGGACTAGCGGGCTACGAGCAGTACTTC.

With respect to this clonotype: This sequence may be a read error, since a much larger clone differs from it by one base. The chain employs TRBV6-5 and TRBJ1-5, with D perhaps TRBD1 (5 bases). Germline-derived CDR1 and CDR2 are MNHEY and SVGAGI. V was pared by 0 bases and J by 0 bases, with 6 bases between. The CDR3 is 15 residues long. CDR3 nucleotide sequence: TGTGCCAGCAGTTACTCGAGGGGTAGCAATCAGCCCCAGCATTTT. Protein: CASSYSRGSNQPQHF.

This sequence joins TRBV10-2 and TRBJ2-7; 11 bases match TRBD2. The V gene's germline CDR1 is WSHSY and CDR2 SAAADI. V was clipped by 6 bases and J by 1 base; unmatched bases: 8. CDR3 length: 16 amino acids. CDR3 region: CASRPMTSGVSYEQYF. In DNA form, the CDR3 reads TGCGCCAGCAGACCCATGACTAGCGGGGTTTCCTACGAGCAGTACTTC.